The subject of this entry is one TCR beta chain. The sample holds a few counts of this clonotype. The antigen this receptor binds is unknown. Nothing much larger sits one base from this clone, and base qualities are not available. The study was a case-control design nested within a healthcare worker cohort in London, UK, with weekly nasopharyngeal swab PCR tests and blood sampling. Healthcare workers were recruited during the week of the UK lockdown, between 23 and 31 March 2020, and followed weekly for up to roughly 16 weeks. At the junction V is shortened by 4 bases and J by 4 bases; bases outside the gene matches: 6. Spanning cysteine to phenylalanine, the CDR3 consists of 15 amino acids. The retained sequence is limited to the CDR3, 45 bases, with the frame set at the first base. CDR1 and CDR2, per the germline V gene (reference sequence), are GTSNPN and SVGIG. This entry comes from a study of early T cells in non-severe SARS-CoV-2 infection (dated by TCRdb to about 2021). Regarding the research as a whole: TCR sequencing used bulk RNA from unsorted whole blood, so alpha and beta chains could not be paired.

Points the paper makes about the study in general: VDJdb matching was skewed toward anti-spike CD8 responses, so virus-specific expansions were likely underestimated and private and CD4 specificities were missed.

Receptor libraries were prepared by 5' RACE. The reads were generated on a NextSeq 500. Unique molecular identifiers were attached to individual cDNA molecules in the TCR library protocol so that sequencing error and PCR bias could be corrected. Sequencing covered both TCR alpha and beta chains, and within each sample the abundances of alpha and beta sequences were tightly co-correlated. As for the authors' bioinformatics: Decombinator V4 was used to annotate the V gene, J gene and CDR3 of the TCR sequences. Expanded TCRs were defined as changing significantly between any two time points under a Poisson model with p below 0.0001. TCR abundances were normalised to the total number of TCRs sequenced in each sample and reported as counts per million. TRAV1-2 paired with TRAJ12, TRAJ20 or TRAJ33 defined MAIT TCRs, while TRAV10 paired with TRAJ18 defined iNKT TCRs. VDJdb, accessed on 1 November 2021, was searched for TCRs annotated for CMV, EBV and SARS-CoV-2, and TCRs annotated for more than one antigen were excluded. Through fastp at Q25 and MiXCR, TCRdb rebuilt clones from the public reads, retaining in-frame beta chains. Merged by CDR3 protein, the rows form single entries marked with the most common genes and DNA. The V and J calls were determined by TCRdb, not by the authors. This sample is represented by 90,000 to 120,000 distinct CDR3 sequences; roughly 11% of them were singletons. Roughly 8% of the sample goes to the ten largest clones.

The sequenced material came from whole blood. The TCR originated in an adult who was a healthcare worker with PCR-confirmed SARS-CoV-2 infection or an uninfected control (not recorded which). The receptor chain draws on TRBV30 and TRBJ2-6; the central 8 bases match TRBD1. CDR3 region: CAWNKDRVGANVLTF. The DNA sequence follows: TGTGCCTGGAACAAGGACAGGGTCGGGGCCAACGTCCTGACTTTC.